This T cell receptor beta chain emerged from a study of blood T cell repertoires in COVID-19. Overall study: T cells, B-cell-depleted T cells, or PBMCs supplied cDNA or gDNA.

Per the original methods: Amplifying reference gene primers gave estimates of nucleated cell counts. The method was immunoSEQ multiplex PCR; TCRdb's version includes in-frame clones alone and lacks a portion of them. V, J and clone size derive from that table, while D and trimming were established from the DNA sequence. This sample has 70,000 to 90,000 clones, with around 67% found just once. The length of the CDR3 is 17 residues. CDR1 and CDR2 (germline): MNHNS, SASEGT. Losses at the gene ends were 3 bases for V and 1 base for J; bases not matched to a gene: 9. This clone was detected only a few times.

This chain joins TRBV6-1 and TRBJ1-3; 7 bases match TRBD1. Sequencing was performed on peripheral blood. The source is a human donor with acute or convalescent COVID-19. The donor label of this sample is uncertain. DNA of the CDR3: TGTGCCAGCAGTGACCCCGCGACAGGGTATTCTGGAAACACCATATATTTT. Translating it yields CASSDPATGYSGNTIYF.